The T cell receptor beta chain under discussion was sequenced for a study of T cell responses to AZD1222 COVID-19 vaccine. Study conclusions and caveats: Only a handful of AZD1222 recipients tested seropositive at baseline. With dominance at 160-218 and 743-854, vaccine-associated CD4 TCRs spanned spike.

This clone appeared a few times. Its antigen remains unidentified. Trimming took off 3 bases at V and 3 bases at J, with 5 bases between the two ends. Germline lookup yields CDR1 MRHNA and CDR2 SNTAGT. This CDR3 has 13 residues. Measured with immunoSEQ multiplex PCR; TCRdb has only the in-frame clones, and not every one. The table shows tens of thousands of clones, with 85% to 95% occurring only once. This TCR was recovered from an adult in good health. The source was peripheral blood, collected on day 0 of AZD1222 vaccination. The rearrangement uses TRBV6-4 and TRBJ2-2; D gene unclear. CDR3 sequence (DNA): TGTGCCAGCAGTGAAAGGGACACCGGGGAGCTGTTTTTT. This gives the protein CASSERDTGELFF.